This T cell receptor (beta chain) is drawn from a study of identical twins. Findings and caveats of the study: Out-of-frame alpha sequences shared by twins showed excess low generation probability.

This clonotype has a count of ten or more. Its antigen is not known. Via MiXCR, TCRdb re-called the 5' RACE reads, giving one row per CDR3 protein. Of about 690,000 distinct CDR3 sequences listed, 21% are singletons. The CDR3 loop spans 15 amino acids. The germline gives CDR1 MNHEY, CDR2 SMNVEV (reference sequence). V was shortened by 3 bases and J by 7 bases, with 16 bases between the two germline ends. These data were likewise used in another study, on T cells expressing NK-cell markers. From that study: CD3+CD56+NKG2C+, CD3+CD56+NKG2C- and CD3+CD56-NKG2C+ T cells, once sorted, supplied the TCR beta repertoires. In roughly 6 donors, dominant CD3+CD56+NKG2C+ clones formed about 1.0-7.5% of CD8+ cells.

The chain carries TRBV27 and TRBJ2-1; D possibly corresponds to TRBD2 (6 bases). This clonotype was obtained from a woman in her late teens or twenties in good health. The specimen was PBMCs. The CDR3 loop reads CASSFQVRRANEQFF. DNA for the CDR3: TGTGCCAGCAGTTTTCAGGTTCGGAGGGCTAATGAGCAGTTCTTC.